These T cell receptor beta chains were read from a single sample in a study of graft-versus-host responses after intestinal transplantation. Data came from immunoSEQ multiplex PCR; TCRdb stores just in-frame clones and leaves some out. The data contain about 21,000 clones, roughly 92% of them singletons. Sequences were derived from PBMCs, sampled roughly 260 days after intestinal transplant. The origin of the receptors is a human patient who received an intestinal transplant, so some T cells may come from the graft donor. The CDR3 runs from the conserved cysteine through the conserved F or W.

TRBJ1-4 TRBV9 CASSVPKTGGGSEKLFF
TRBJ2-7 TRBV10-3 CATTRDTSYEQYF
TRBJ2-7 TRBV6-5 CASSKTGFDEQYF
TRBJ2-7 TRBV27 CASSSPLSYEQYF
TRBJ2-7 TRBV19 CASSISPLAGGGSYEQYF
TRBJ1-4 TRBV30 CAWSVQPETGPNEKLFF
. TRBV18 CASSPPRGSGKGEQYF
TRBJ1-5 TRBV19 CASSISWAGQPQHF
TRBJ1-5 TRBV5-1 CASSPGQGSSMAGNQPQHF
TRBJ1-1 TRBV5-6 CASSSIQGVGSFF
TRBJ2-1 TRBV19 CASSLPGRGGAYNEQFF
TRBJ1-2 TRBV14 CASSSSWGRVYGYTF
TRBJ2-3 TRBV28 CASSPGPDTQYF
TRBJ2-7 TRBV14 CASSQDRLAGFHEQYF
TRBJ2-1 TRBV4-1 CASSPNNPGTGTSGLNEQFF
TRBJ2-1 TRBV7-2 CASSFGFLNEQFF
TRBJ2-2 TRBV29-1 CSVGEGLAGGPRTGELFF
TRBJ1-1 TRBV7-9 CASSPFNTEAFF
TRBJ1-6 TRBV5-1 CASSSDPGTVSSPLHF
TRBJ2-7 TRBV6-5 CASSYYGTGNREYF
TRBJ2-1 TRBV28 CASSRSTSGFYNEQFF
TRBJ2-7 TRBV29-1 CSVLGQGVQYF
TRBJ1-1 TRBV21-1 CASAGNTEAFF
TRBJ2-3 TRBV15 CATSRGVISTDTQYF
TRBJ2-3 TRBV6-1 CASSESWTGTTDTQYF
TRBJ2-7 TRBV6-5 CASSRQGPWEQYF
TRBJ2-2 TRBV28 CASSLIGALPGELFF
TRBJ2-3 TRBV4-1 CASSQGWVAGDTADTQYF
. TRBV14 CASSHDRPFSYEQYF
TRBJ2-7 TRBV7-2 CASSLAGSGTTYEQYF
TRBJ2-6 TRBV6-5 CASRRQGSGANVLTF
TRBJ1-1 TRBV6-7 CASSYPQGKNTEAFF
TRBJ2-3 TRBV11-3 CASSLGGLSTDTQYF
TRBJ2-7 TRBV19 CASSVSGRLNYEQYF
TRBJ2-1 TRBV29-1 CSVVVGDIYEQFF
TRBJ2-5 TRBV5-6 CASSLLDQGGIKTQYF
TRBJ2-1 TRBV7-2 CASSQIIAEQDEQFF
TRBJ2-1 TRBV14 CASSGTKKAGNNEQFF
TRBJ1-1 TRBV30 CACSRGGRTEAFF
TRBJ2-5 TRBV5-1 CASSRGQEETQYF
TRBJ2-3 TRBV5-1 CASSLDLTPGTQYF
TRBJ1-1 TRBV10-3 CAIKGDGNTEAFF
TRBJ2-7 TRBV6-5 CASSYQPGVYEQYF
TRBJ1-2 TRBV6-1 CASSDGSYGYTF
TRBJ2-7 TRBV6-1 CASSEASGTGSYEQYF
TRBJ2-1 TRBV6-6 CASSLGTSGIEQFF
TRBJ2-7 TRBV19 CASSSGTGPYEQYF
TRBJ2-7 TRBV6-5 CASSYRGPAYEQYF
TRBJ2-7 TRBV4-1 CASSQVPAGGPGYEQYF
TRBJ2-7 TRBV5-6 CASSLAGSSYEQYF
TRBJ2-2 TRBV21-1 CASRTSGRGNTGELFF